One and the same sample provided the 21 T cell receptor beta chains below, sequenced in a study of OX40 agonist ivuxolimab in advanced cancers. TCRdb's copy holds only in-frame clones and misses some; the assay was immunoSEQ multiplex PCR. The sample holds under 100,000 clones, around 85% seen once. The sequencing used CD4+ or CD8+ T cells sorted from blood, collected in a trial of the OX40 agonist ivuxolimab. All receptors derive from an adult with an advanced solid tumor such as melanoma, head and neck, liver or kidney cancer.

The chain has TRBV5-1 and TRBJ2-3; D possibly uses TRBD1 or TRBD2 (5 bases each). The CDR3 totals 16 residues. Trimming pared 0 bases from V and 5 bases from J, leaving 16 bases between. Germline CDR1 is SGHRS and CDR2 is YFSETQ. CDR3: CASSLAPGPKGDTQYF. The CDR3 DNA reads TGCGCCAGCAGCTTGGCCCCGGGACCCAAAGGAGATACGCAGTATTTT.

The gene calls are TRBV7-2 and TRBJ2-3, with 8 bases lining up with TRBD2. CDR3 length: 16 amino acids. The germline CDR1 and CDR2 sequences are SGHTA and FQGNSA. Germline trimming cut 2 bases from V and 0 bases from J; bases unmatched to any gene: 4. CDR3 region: CASSLRGGGSTDTQYF. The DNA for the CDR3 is TGTGCCAGCAGCTTACGTGGCGGGGGGAGCACAGATACGCAGTATTTT.

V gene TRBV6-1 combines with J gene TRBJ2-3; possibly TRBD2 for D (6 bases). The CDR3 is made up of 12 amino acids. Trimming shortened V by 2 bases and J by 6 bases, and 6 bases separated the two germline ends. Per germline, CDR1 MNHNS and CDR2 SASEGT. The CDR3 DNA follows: TGTGCCAGCAGTGAAAGCGGGGATACGCAGTATTTT. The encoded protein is CASSESGDTQYF.

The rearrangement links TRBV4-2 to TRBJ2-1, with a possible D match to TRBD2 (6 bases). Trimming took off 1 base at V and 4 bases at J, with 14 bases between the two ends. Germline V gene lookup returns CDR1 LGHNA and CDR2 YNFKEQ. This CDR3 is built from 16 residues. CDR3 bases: TGTGCCAGCAGCCAAGGGGTTGGCGGGACTTACAATGAGCAGTTCTTC. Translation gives CASSQGVGGTYNEQFF.

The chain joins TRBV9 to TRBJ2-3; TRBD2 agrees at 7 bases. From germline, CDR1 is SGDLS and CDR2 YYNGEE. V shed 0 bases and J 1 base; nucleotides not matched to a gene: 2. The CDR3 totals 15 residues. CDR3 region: CASSVVTSGTDTQYF. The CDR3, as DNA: TGTGCCAGCAGCGTAGTTACTAGCGGCACAGATACGCAGTATTTT.

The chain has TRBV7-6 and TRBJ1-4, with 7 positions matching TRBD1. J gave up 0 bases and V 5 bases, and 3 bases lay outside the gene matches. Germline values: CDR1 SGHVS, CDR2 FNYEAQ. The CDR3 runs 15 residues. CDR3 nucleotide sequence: TGTGCCAGCAGCCCGACAGGGTCAACTAATGAAAAACTGTTTTTT. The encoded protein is CASSPTGSTNEKLFF.

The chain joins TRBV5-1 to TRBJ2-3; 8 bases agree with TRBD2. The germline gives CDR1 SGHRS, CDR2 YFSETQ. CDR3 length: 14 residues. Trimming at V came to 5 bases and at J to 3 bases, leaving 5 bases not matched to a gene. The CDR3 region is CASSISGGTDTQYF. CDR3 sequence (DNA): TGCGCCAGCAGTATCAGCGGGGGAACAGATACGCAGTATTTT.

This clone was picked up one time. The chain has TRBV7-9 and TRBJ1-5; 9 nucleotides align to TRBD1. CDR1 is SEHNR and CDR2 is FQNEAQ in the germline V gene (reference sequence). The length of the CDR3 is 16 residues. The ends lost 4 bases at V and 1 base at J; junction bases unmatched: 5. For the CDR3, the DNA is TGTGCCAGCAGCTCTGCCGGGACAGGGAGCAATCAGCCCCAGCATTTT. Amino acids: CASSSAGTGSNQPQHF.

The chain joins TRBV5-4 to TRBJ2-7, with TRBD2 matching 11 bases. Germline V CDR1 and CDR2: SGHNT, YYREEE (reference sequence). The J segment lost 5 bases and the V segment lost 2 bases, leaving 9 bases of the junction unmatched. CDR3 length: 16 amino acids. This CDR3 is CASSFSGRANLNEQYF. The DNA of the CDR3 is TGTGCCAGCAGCTTTAGCGGGAGGGCCAATTTAAACGAGCAGTACTTC.

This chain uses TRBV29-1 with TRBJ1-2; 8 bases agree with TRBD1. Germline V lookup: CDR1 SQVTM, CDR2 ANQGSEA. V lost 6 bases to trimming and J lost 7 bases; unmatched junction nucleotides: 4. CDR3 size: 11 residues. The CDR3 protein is CSVGTGGGYTF. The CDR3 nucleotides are TGCAGCGTGGGTACAGGGGGTGGCTACACCTTC.

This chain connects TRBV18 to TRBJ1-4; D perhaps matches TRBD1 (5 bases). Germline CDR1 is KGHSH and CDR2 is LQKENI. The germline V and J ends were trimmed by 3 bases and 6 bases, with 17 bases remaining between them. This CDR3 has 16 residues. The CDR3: CASSPFGAAMDEKLFF. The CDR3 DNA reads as TGTGCCAGCTCACCTTTTGGGGCGGCGATGGATGAAAAACTGTTTTTT.

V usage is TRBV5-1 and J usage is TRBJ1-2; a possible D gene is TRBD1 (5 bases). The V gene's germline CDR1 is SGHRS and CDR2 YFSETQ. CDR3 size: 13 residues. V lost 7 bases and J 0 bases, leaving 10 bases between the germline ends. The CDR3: CASGAGTNYGYTF. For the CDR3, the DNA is TGCGCCAGCGGGGCAGGCACTAACTATGGCTACACCTTC.

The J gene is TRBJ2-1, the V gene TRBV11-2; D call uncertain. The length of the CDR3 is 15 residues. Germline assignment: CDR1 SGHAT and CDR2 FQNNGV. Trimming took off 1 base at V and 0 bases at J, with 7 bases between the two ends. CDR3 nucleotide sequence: TGTGCCAGCAGCTTAGTGTCTGGCTCCTACAATGAGCAGTTCTTC. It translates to CASSLVSGSYNEQFF.

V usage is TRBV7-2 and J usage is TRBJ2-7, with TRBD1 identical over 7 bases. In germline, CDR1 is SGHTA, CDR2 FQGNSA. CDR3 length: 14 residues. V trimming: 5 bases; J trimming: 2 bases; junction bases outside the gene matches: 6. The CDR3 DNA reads TGTGCCAGCAGCCCACGGACAGGCACCTACGAGCAGTACTTC. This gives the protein CASSPRTGTYEQYF.

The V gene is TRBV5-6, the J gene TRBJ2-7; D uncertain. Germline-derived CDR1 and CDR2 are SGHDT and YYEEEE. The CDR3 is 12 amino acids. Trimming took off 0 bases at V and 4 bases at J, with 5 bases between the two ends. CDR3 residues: CASSLGGYEQYF. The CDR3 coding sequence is TGTGCCAGCAGCTTGGGGGGATACGAGCAGTACTTC.

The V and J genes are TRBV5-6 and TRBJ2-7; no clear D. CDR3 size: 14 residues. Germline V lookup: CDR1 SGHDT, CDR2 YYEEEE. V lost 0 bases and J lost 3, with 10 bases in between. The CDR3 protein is CASSLVPLNYEQYF. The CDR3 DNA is TGTGCCAGCAGCTTGGTCCCATTAAACTACGAGCAGTACTTC.

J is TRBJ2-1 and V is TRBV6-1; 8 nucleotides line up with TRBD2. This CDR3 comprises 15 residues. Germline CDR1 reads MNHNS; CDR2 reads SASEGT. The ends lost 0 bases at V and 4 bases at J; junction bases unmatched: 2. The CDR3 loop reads CASSEAAGGYNEQFF. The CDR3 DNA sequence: TGTGCCAGCAGTGAAGCGGCGGGGGGTTACAATGAGCAGTTCTTC.

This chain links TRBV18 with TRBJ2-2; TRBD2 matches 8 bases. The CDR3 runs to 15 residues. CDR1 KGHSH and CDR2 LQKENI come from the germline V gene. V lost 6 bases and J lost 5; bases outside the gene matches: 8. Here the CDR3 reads CASSTRAGVTGELFF. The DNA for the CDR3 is TGTGCCAGCTCCACCAGAGCGGGAGTTACCGGGGAGCTGTTTTTT.

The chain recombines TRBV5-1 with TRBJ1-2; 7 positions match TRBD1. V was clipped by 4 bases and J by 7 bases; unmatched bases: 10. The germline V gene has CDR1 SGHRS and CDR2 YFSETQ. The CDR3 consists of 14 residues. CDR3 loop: CASSEGQRGLGYTF. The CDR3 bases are TGCGCCAGCAGCGAAGGACAGAGGGGGCTTGGCTACACCTTC.

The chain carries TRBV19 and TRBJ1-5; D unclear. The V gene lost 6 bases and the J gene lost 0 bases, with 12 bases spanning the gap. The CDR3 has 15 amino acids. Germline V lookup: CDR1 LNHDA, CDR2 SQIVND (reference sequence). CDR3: CASSPAAGSNQPQHF. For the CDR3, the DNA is TGTGCCAGTAGCCCGGCAGCGGGTAGCAATCAGCCCCAGCATTTT.

The CDR3 DNA follows: TGTGCCAGCTCCCCGGGTACGGGGGAAGATTCGGTCTATGGCTACACCTTC. Its translation: CASSPGTGEDSVYGYTF. This sequence joins TRBV18 and TRBJ1-2; D might be TRBD1 (5 bases). From germline, CDR1 is KGHSH and CDR2 LQKENI. V lost 6 bases and J lost 4, with 24 bases in between. This CDR3 comprises 17 residues.